Presented here are 15 T cell receptor beta chains from one specimen sequenced in a study of shared clonotypes between healthy human individuals. Produced via immunoSEQ multiplex PCR; TCRdb's table is partial and in-frame only. Of 950,000 to 1,200,000 clones in the sample, approximately 80% were seen once. Sequencing input: memory CD4+ T cells from PBMCs. Subset in this sample: CD45RA-negative fraction. The receptors come from a man younger than 35 in good health. Some clones in this sample may be carry-over from other donors' samples.

The V gene is TRBV9, the J gene TRBJ1-1; D is unresolved. Germline assignment: CDR1 SGDLS and CDR2 YYNGEE. The CDR3 is 13 residues long. Trimming cost V 0 bases and J 4 bases, with 7 bases left between them. CDR3 DNA: TGTGCCAGCAGCGTAGATAGGGCCACTGAAGCTTTCTTT. It specifies CASSVDRATEAFF.

This rearrangement joins TRBV30 to TRBJ1-1; weak D call: TRBD1 (5 bases). The CDR3 is 13 amino acids. Germline V lookup: CDR1 GTSNPN, CDR2 SVGIG (reference sequence). This CDR3 reads CAQQTVRNTEAFF. The CDR3 nucleotides read TGTGCTCAGCAGACAGTAAGAAACACTGAAGCTTTCTTT.

The V and J genes are TRBV7-3 and TRBJ2-1; weak D call: TRBD1 (6 bases). V was pared by 3 bases and J by 8 bases, with 11 bases between. This CDR3 has 13 amino acids. The V gene's germline CDR1 is SGHTA and CDR2 FQGTGA. This CDR3 is CASSFTGWDEQFF. The DNA of the CDR3 is TGTGCCAGCAGCTTTACAGGGTGGGATGAGCAGTTCTTC. The whole variable domain, filled in from reference TRBV7-3 and TRBJ2-1, reads GAGVSQTPSNKVTEKGKYVELRCDPISGHTALYWYRQSLGQGPEFLIYFQGTGAADDSGLPNDRFFAVRPEGSVSTLKIQRTERGDSAVYLCASSFTGWDEQFFGPGTRLTVL.

J is TRBJ2-2 and V is TRBV11-3, with 7 nucleotides matching TRBD2. V lost 3 bases, J lost 4 bases, and 11 bases stayed unmatched. Germline V lookup: CDR1 SGHNT, CDR2 YENEEA. The CDR3 covers 17 residues. CDR3 nucleotides: TGTGCCAGCAGCTTGGGTCTCGCGGGAGATTTCACCGGGGAGCTGTTTTTT. It specifies CASSLGLAGDFTGELFF.

The J gene is TRBJ1-1, the V gene TRBV6-4; no firm D call. From germline, CDR1 is MRHNA and CDR2 SNTAGT. Trimming removed 4 bases at V and 1 base at J, with 7 bases between. This CDR3 spans 13 amino acids. The CDR3 sequence: CASSAAENTEAFF. The CDR3, as DNA: TGTGCCAGCAGTGCGGCTGAGAACACTGAAGCTTTCTTT.

The genes are TRBV7-6 and TRBJ1-2, with TRBD1 as a possible D gene (5 bases). The CDR3 consists of 15 residues. Deletions cut 5 bases from V and 1 base from J, with 14 bases between. Germline values: CDR1 SGHVS, CDR2 FNYEAQ. This CDR3 is CASSPTGGGNYGYTF. Written as DNA, the CDR3 is TGTGCCAGCAGCCCTACGGGGGGGGGTAACTATGGCTACACCTTC.

The chain links TRBV6-6 to TRBJ2-7; D is undetermined. Per the germline V gene, CDR1 is MNHNY and CDR2 is SVGAGI (reference sequence). V was trimmed by 2 bases and J by 0 bases, leaving 8 bases between them. The CDR3 spans 14 residues. The DNA of the CDR3 is TGTGCCAGCAGTTACCCGTCGGGCTCCTACGAGCAGTACTTC. This gives the protein CASSYPSGSYEQYF.

The chain links TRBV4-1 to TRBJ2-2; D gene ambiguous. Germline-derived CDR1 and CDR2 are MGHRA and YSYEKL. The CDR3 consists of 15 residues. Trimming removed 2 bases from V and 5 bases from J, with 12 bases in between. The DNA for the CDR3 is TGCGCCAGCAGCCAACTAAGGCACCAGACCGGGGAGCTGTTTTTT. It encodes CASSQLRHQTGELFF.

The chain has TRBV6-1 and TRBJ1-1, with a tentative D call TRBD1 (5 bases). The germline V gene encodes CDR1 MNHNS and CDR2 SASEGT. V dropped 5 bases and J dropped 3 bases, with 13 bases sitting between them. The CDR3 has 14 residues. This CDR3 reads CASSLGEGYTEAFF. CDR3 coding DNA: TGTGCCAGCAGTCTAGGAGAGGGGTACACTGAAGCTTTCTTT.

The CDR3 nucleotides are TGTGCCGGGGTTTCAGTACAGAACAATGAGCAGTTCTTC. Translation gives CAGVSVQNNEQFF. The chain joins TRBV30 to TRBJ2-1; D gene unclear. V lost 8 bases to trimming and J lost 5 bases, with 16 bases between them. The CDR3 has 13 amino acids. CDR1 and CDR2 from the germline V gene are GTSNPN and SVGIG (reference sequence). Full variable domain (remainder filled in from reference TRBV30 and TRBJ2-1): SQTIHQWPATLVQPVGSPLSLECTVEGTSNPNLYWYRQAAGRGLQLLFYSVGIGQISSEVPQNLSASRPQDRQFILSSKKLLLSDSGFYLCAGVSVQNNEQFFGPGTRLTVL.

The chain combines TRBV30 with TRBJ2-3, with 7 bases aligning to TRBD1. V was clipped by 0 bases and J by 5 bases; unmatched bases: 5. CDR3 length equals 14 residues. CDR1 is GTSNPN, CDR2 SVGIG, per germline (reference sequence). The CDR3: CAWSVDRVGDTQYF. For the CDR3, the DNA is TGTGCCTGGAGTGTCGACAGGGTGGGAGATACGCAGTATTTT. The full variable domain, its missing parts supplied by reference TRBV30 and TRBJ2-3, is SQTIHQWPATLVQPVGSPLSLECTVEGTSNPNLYWYRQAAGRGLQLLFYSVGIGQISSEVPQNLSASRPQDRQFILSSKKLLLSDSGFYLCAWSVDRVGDTQYFGPGTRLTVL.

The genes are TRBV6-5 and TRBJ2-7; 8 positions match TRBD2. Germline V lookup: CDR1 MNHEY, CDR2 SVGAGI. J was trimmed by 2 bases and V by 6 bases; bases with no gene match: 9. The CDR3 is made up of 15 amino acids. CDR3 loop: CASSLSGNKPYEQYF. The CDR3, as DNA: TGTGCCAGCAGCCTTAGCGGGAACAAGCCCTACGAGCAGTACTTC.

This clone has a count of ten or more. The genes are TRBV30 and TRBJ1-5; weak D call: TRBD1 (5 bases). CDR1 is GTSNPN and CDR2 is SVGIG in the germline V gene (reference sequence). V lost 4 bases and J 7 bases, leaving 20 bases between the germline ends. The CDR3 spans 15 residues. The CDR3 loop reads CAWTSPTWRGQPQHF. The CDR3 bases are TGTGCCTGGACTTCCCCGACTTGGAGGGGCCAGCCCCAGCATTTT.

This clone appeared a few times. V gene TRBV18 combines with J gene TRBJ1-2; no clear D. Trimming pared 1 base from V and 0 bases from J, leaving 6 bases between. The CDR3 is 14 residues long. CDR1 is KGHSH and CDR2 is LQKENI in the germline V gene. CDR3 loop: CASSPRHTNYGYTF. The CDR3 nucleotides read TGTGCCAGCTCACCACGGCATACTAACTATGGCTACACCTTC.

The chain couples TRBV19 to TRBJ2-3, with D unclear. Trimming shortened V by 2 bases and J by 4 bases, and 4 bases separated the two germline ends. Germline V gene sequence: CDR1 LNHDA, CDR2 SQIVND (reference sequence). The CDR3 covers 12 residues. The CDR3 loop reads CASSISPDTQYF. As DNA, the CDR3 is TGTGCCAGTAGTATATCCCCAGATACGCAGTATTTT.